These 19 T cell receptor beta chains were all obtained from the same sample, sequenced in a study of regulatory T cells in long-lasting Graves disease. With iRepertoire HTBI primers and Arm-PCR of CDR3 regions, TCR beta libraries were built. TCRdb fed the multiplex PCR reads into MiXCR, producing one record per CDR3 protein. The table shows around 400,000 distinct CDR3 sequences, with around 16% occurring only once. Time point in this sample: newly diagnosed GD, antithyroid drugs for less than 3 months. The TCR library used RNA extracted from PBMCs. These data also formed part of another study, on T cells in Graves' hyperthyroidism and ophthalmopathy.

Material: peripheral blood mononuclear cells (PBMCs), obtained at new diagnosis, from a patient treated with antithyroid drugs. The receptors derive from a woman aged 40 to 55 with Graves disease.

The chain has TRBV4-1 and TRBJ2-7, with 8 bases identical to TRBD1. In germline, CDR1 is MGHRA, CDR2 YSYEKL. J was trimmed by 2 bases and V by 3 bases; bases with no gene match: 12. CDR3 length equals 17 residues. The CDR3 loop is CASSQASPGTGAYEQYF. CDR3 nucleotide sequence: TGCGCCAGCAGCCAGGCATCTCCCGGGACAGGAGCCTACGAGCAGTACTTC.

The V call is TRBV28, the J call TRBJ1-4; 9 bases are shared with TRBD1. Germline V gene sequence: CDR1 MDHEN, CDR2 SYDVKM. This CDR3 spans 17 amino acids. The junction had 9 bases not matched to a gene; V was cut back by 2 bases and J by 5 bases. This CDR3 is CASSLEGAGTGNEKLFF. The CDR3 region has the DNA TGTGCCAGCAGTTTAGAGGGGGCAGGGACAGGGAATGAAAAACTGTTTTTT.

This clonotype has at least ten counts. The CDR3 DNA is TGTGCCAGCAGCCCTGGGGCCAATTCACCCCTCCACTTT. It yields the protein CASSPGANSPLHF. This chain joins TRBV11-2 and TRBJ1-6; maybe TRBD1 (5 bases). This CDR3 contains 13 residues. Trimming removed 5 bases from V and 7 bases from J, with 9 bases in between. Germline V gene data show CDR1 as SGHAT and CDR2 as FQNNGV.

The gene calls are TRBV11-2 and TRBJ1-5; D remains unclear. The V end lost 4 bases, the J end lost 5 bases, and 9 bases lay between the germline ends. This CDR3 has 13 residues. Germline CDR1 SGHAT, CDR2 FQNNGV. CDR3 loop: CASSYGADQPQHF. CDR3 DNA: TGTGCCAGCAGCTACGGAGCGGATCAGCCCCAGCATTTT.

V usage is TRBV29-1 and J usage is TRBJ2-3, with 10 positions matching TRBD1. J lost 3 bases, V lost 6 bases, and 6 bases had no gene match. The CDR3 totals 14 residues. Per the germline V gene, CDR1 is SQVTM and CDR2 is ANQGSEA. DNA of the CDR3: TGCAGCGTCGAGGGGACAGGGGTAACAGATACGCAGTATTTT. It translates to CSVEGTGVTDTQYF.

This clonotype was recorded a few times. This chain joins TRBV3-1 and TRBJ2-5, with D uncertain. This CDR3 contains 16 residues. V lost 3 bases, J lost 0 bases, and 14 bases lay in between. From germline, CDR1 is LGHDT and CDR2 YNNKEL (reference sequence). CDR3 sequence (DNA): TGTGCCAGCAGCCAGACGAACCAGTGGTACCAAGAGACCCAGTACTTC. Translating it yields CASSQTNQWYQETQYF.

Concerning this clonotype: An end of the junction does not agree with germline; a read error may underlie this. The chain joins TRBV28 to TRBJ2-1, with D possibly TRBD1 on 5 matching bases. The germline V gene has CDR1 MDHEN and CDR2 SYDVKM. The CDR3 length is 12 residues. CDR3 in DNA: TGTGCCAGCAGTTTAAGGGGCAATGGGCAGTTCTTC. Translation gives CASSLRGNGQFF.

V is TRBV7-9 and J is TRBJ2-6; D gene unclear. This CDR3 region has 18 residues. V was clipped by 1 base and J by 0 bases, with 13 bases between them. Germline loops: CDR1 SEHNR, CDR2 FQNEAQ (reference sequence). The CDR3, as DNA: TGTGCCAGCAGCTTAGGCACGGCAACCTACTCTGGGGCCAACGTCCTGACTTTC. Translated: CASSLGTATYSGANVLTF.

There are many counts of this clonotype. The CDR3 coding sequence is TGTGCCAGCTCACCAGACCCCGTCTCCTACAATGAGCAGTTCTTC. Translating it yields CASSPDPVSYNEQFF. The rearrangement links TRBV18 to TRBJ2-1, with no clear D. This CDR3 contains 15 residues. The germline V gene has CDR1 KGHSH and CDR2 LQKENI. V was cut by 2 bases and J by 0 bases, with 8 bases left in between.

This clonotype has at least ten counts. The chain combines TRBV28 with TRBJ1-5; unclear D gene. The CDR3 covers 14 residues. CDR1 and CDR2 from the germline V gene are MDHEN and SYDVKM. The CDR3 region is CATMAEYSNQPQHF. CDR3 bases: TGTGCAACAATGGCAGAGTATAGCAATCAGCCCCAGCATTTT.

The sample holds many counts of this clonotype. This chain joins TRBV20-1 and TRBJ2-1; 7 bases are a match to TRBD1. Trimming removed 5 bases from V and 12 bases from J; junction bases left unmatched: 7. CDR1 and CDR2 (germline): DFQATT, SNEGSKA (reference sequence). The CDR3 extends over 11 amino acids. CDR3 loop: CSAPTGVGQFF. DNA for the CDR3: TGCAGTGCTCCAACAGGGGTCGGGCAGTTCTTC.

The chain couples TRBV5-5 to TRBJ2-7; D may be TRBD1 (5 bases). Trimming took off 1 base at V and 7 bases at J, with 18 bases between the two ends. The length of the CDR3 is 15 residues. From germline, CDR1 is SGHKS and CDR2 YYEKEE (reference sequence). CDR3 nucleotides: TGTGCCAGCAGCTTGCGGGCAGGGCCTTCCGGGGAGCAGTACTTC. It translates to CASSLRAGPSGEQYF.

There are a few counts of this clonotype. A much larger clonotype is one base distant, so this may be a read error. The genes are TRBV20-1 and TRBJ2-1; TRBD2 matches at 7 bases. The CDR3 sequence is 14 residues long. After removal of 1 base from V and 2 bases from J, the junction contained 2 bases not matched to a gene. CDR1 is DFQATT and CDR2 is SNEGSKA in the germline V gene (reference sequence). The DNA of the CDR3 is TGCAGTGCTAGAGCGGGACTAACCTACAATGAGCAGTTCTTC. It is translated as CSARAGLTYNEQFF.

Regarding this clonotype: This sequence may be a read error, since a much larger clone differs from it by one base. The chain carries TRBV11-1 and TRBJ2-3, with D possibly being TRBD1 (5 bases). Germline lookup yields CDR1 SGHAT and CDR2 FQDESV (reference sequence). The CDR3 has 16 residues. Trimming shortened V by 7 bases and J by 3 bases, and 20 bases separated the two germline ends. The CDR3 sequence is CASKRAGRVSTDTQYF. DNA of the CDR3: TGTGCCAGCAAAAGAGCAGGCAGGGTTTCAACAGATACGCAGTATTTT.

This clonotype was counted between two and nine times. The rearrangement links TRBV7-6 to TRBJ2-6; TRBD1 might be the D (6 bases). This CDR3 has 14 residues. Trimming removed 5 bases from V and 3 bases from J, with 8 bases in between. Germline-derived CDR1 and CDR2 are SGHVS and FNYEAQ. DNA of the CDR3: TGTGCCAGCAGCCCAGGGGATGGGGCCAACGTCCTGACTTTC. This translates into CASSPGDGANVLTF.

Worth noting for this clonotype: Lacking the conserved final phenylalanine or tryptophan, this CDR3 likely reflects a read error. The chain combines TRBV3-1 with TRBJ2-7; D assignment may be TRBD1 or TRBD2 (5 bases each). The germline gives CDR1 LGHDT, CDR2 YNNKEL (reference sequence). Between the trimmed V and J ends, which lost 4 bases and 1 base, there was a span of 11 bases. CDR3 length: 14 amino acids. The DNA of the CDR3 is TGTGCCAGCAGCCGGGGGAGTTGGTCCTACGAGCAGTACTTA. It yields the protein CASSRGSWSYEQYL.

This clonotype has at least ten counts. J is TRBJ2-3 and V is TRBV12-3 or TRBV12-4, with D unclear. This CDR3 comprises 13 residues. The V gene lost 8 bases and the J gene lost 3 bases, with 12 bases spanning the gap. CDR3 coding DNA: TGTGCCAGCCGGTCCTCGATTACAGATACGCAGTATTTT. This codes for CASRSSITDTQYF.

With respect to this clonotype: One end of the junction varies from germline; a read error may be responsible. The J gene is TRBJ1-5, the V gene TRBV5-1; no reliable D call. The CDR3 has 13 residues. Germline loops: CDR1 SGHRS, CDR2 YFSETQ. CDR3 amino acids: CASSLEGNQLQHF. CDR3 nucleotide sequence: TGCGCCAGCAGCTTAGAGGGAAATCAGCTCCAGCATTTT.

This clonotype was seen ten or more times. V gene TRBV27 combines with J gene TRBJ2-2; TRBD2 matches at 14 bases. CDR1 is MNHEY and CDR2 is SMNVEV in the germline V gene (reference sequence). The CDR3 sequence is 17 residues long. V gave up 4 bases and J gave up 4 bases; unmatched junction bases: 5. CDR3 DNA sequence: TGTGCCAGCAGTTCGGGACTAGCGGGAGTTATCACCGGGGAGCTGTTTTTT. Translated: CASSSGLAGVITGELFF.